The entry below describes one TCR beta chain. This CDR3 region has 15 residues. Germline assignment: CDR1 SGHNT and CDR2 YENEEA. The ends lost 4 bases at V and 2 bases at J; junction bases unmatched: 4. This entry is derived from a study of T cell repertoires in ileal Crohn's disease. The method was immunoSEQ multiplex PCR; TCRdb's version includes in-frame clones alone and lacks a portion of them. This sample has about 16,000 clones, with 85% to 95% found just once. The chain combines TRBV11-3 with TRBJ2-2; 7 bases are a match to TRBD1. The sample was ileal tissue. The sequence came from an adult with Crohn's disease. CDR3 protein: CASSSRQGNTGELFF. As DNA, the CDR3 is TGTGCCAGCAGCTCGCGACAGGGTAACACCGGGGAGCTGTTTTTT.